This T cell receptor beta chain was found in a study of CD8 T cells in Susac syndrome. RNA, at roughly 0.45 to 1 ug, was reverse transcribed with random hexamers. MiXCR was run by TCRdb on the immunoSEQ multiplex PCR reads, yielding one entry per CDR3 protein. The repertoire holds around 130,000 distinct CDR3 sequences, with nearly 95% as singletons. V lost 8 bases and J lost 3; bases outside the gene matches: 4. This CDR3 has 13 residues. Germline V CDR1 and CDR2: ENHRY, SYGVKD. The gene calls are TRBV10-3 and TRBJ2-7; 10 nucleotides agree with TRBD1. The TCR was taken from a human donor in good health. The sequencing sample was made of CD4+ T cells from PBMCs. The chain's CDR3 is CAIGGQGVYEQYF. The DNA of the CDR3 is TGTGCCATCGGCGGACAGGGGGTCTACGAGCAGTACTTC.